This is a list of T cell receptor beta chains from one sample in a study of human T cells and chemical hapten exposure. From the RACE reads, TCRdb called clonotypes with MiXCR, one entry per CDR3 protein. The table lists more than 90,000 distinct CDR3 sequences, approximately 10% of them singletons. The sequenced sample was whole blood, obtained in connection with sensitization to the hapten diphenylcyclopropenone (DPC). Receptors originate from a man aged 35 to 55 with alopecia areata. Some clones in this sample may be carry-over from other donors' samples. The CDR3 runs from the conserved cysteine through the conserved F or W. The D gene is left open where the match is weak. Some rows mark clone size as missing; the rest say once, few, many or name a class of expanded clone.

D gene: NA; J gene: TRBJ1-4; clone size: NA; V gene: TRBV12-3/TRBV12-4; CDR3 protein: CASSFWGESEKLFF; CDR3 DNA: TGTGCCAGCAGTTTTTGGGGGGAGAGTGAAAAACTGTTTTTT
D gene: NA; J gene: TRBJ1-3; clone size: few; V gene: TRBV11-2; CDR3 protein: CASWGGNTIYF; CDR3 DNA: TGTGCCAGCTGGGGGGGAAACACCATATATTTT
D gene: TRBD1; J gene: TRBJ2-1; clone size: NA; V gene: TRBV12-5; CDR3 protein: CASVTVTGTGGAYNEQFF; CDR3 DNA: TGTGCTAGTGTTACCGTAACCGGGACAGGGGGCGCCTACAATGAGCAGTTCTTC
D gene: NA; J gene: TRBJ2-2; clone size: few; V gene: TRBV6-2/TRBV6-3; CDR3 protein: CASRLAPETGELFF; CDR3 DNA: TGTGCCAGCAGGCTAGCCCCGGAGACCGGGGAGCTGTTTTTT
D gene: NA; J gene: TRBJ2-5; clone size: NA; V gene: TRBV20-1; CDR3 protein: CSARVGGEETQYF; CDR3 DNA: TGCAGTGCTAGAGTTGGTGGGGAGGAGACCCAGTACTTC
D gene: NA; J gene: TRBJ2-3; clone size: many; V gene: TRBV20-1; CDR3 protein: CSARDGGANTDTQYF; CDR3 DNA: TGCAGTGCTAGAGACGGAGGCGCCAACACAGATACGCAGTATTTT
D gene: NA; J gene: TRBJ2-7; clone size: NA; V gene: TRBV5-6; CDR3 protein: CASSRGGGRDYEQYF; CDR3 DNA: TGTGCCAGCAGCCGAGGAGGGGGGCGAGATTACGAGCAGTACTTC
D gene: TRBD2; J gene: TRBJ2-5; clone size: many; V gene: TRBV6-5; CDR3 protein: CASKASGSEETQYF; CDR3 DNA: TGTGCCAGCAAGGCTAGCGGGAGCGAAGAGACCCAGTACTTC
D gene: TRBD1; J gene: TRBJ1-1; clone size: NA; V gene: TRBV29-1; CDR3 protein: CSVGWTGNTEAFF; CDR3 DNA: TGCAGCGTTGGGTGGACAGGGAACACTGAAGCTTTCTTT
D gene: NA; J gene: TRBJ2-3; clone size: NA; V gene: TRBV20-1; CDR3 protein: CSARLVESTDTQYF; CDR3 DNA: TGCAGTGCGAGACTAGTGGAGTCCACAGATACGCAGTATTTT
D gene: NA; J gene: TRBJ1-2; clone size: many; V gene: TRBV5-1; CDR3 protein: CASSLEAGKFGYTF; CDR3 DNA: TGCGCCAGCAGCTTGGAGGCCGGCAAATTTGGCTACACCTTC
D gene: NA; J gene: TRBJ1-2; clone size: few; V gene: TRBV29-1; CDR3 protein: CSVEDPGLSGYTF; CDR3 DNA: TGCAGCGTTGAAGATCCCGGACTCTCTGGCTACACCTTC
D gene: TRBD2; J gene: TRBJ2-7; clone size: NA; V gene: TRBV20-1; CDR3 protein: CSATPGLAVNEQYF; CDR3 DNA: TGCAGTGCTACCCCAGGGCTAGCGGTTAACGAGCAGTACTTC
D gene: NA; J gene: TRBJ1-1; clone size: NA; V gene: TRBV6-2/TRBV6-3; CDR3 protein: CASSYSRGAFF; CDR3 DNA: TGTGCCAGCAGTTACTCGAGGGGAGCTTTCTTT
D gene: NA; J gene: TRBJ1-2; clone size: many; V gene: TRBV7-8; CDR3 protein: CASSLGDRNYGYTF; CDR3 DNA: TGTGCCAGCAGCTTAGGGGACCGAAACTATGGCTACACCTTC
D gene: TRBD1; J gene: TRBJ2-3; clone size: many; V gene: TRBV6-5; CDR3 protein: CASSSQTGHGQYF; CDR3 DNA: TGTGCCAGCAGTTCCCAGACAGGGCATGGGCAGTATTTT
D gene: NA; J gene: TRBJ2-2; clone size: NA; V gene: TRBV7-8; CDR3 protein: CASSWGTDLWGELFF; CDR3 DNA: TGTGCCAGCAGCTGGGGGACGGATCTGTGGGGGGAGCTGTTTTTT
D gene: TRBD2; J gene: TRBJ2-2; clone size: few; V gene: TRBV10-2; CDR3 protein: CASGTGTRAGELFF; CDR3 DNA: TGCGCCAGCGGCACCGGGACTAGAGCCGGGGAGCTGTTTTTT
D gene: TRBD1; J gene: TRBJ2-5; clone size: NA; V gene: TRBV7-8; CDR3 protein: CASSIRQGGTQYF; CDR3 DNA: TGTGCCAGCAGCATAAGACAGGGGGGGACCCAGTACTTC
D gene: TRBD1; J gene: TRBJ2-2; clone size: few; V gene: TRBV5-6; CDR3 protein: CASSWTGDSNTGELFF; CDR3 DNA: TGTGCCAGCAGTTGGACAGGGGACTCGAACACCGGGGAGCTGTTTTTT
D gene: NA; J gene: TRBJ1-3; clone size: few; V gene: TRBV12-3/TRBV12-4; CDR3 protein: CASRPGGNTIYF; CDR3 DNA: TGTGCCAGCAGGCCGGGCGGAAACACCATATATTTT
D gene: NA; J gene: TRBJ1-1; clone size: many; V gene: TRBV29-1; CDR3 protein: CSVVWRLVDTEAFF; CDR3 DNA: TGCAGCGTTGTATGGAGACTCGTGGACACTGAAGCTTTCTTT
D gene: NA; J gene: TRBJ1-2; clone size: many; V gene: TRBV12-3/TRBV12-4; CDR3 protein: CASSLQGIYGYTF; CDR3 DNA: TGTGCCAGCAGTTTACAGGGTATCTATGGCTACACCTTC
D gene: NA; J gene: TRBJ2-1; clone size: NA; V gene: TRBV14; CDR3 protein: CASSQEIQGGTVYNEQFF; CDR3 DNA: TGTGCCAGCAGCCAAGAAATACAAGGCGGGACGGTTTACAATGAGCAGTTCTTC
D gene: NA; J gene: TRBJ2-5; clone size: few; V gene: TRBV7-2; CDR3 protein: CASSQLETQYF; CDR3 DNA: TGTGCCAGCAGCCAATTGGAGACCCAGTACTTC
D gene: NA; J gene: TRBJ2-3; clone size: NA; V gene: TRBV7-2; CDR3 protein: CASSAPGGPDTQYF; CDR3 DNA: TGTGCCAGCAGCGCGCCCGGGGGCCCAGATACGCAGTATTTT
D gene: TRBD2; J gene: TRBJ2-2; clone size: NA; V gene: TRBV20-1; CDR3 protein: CSARDRLAVTGELFF; CDR3 DNA: TGCAGTGCTAGAGACCGGCTAGCGGTCACCGGGGAGCTGTTTTTT
D gene: NA; J gene: TRBJ1-5; clone size: few; V gene: TRBV12-3/TRBV12-4; CDR3 protein: CASSLRSGAGSGNQPQHF; CDR3 DNA: TGTGCCAGCAGTTTAAGATCGGGGGCAGGGTCGGGCAATCAGCCCCAGCATTTT
D gene: TRBD1; J gene: TRBJ2-1; clone size: few; V gene: TRBV6-1; CDR3 protein: CASSTKPGQGRNEQFF; CDR3 DNA: TGTGCCAGCAGTACCAAACCGGGACAGGGTCGAAATGAGCAGTTCTTC
D gene: TRBD1; J gene: TRBJ2-5; clone size: few; V gene: TRBV7-8; CDR3 protein: CASSTPGQGRQTQYF; CDR3 DNA: TGTGCCAGCAGCACCCCCGGACAGGGAAGGCAGACCCAGTACTTC
D gene: NA; J gene: TRBJ2-3; clone size: NA; V gene: TRBV4-3; CDR3 protein: CASSQEISVGDTQYF; CDR3 DNA: TGCGCCAGCAGCCAAGAAATATCGGTCGGAGATACGCAGTATTTT
D gene: TRBD2; J gene: TRBJ2-2; clone size: NA; V gene: TRBV24-1; CDR3 protein: CATRDGGRTSGELFF; CDR3 DNA: TGTGCCACCCGGGACGGCGGGAGGACCTCCGGGGAGCTGTTTTTT
D gene: TRBD2; J gene: TRBJ2-3; clone size: NA; V gene: TRBV28; CDR3 protein: CASSRVGLAVGVDTQYF; CDR3 DNA: TGTGCCAGCAGTAGAGTAGGACTAGCCGTTGGGGTCGATACGCAGTATTTT
D gene: NA; J gene: TRBJ2-6; clone size: NA; V gene: TRBV7-9; CDR3 protein: CASSLTIHSGANVLTF; CDR3 DNA: TGTGCCAGCAGCTTAACGATTCACTCTGGGGCCAACGTCCTGACTTTC
D gene: TRBD2; J gene: TRBJ2-7; clone size: many; V gene: TRBV29-1; CDR3 protein: CSAKTSGQYLYEQYF; CDR3 DNA: TGCAGCGCTAAAACTAGCGGGCAGTACCTCTACGAGCAGTACTTC
D gene: TRBD2; J gene: TRBJ2-3; clone size: NA; V gene: TRBV5-4; CDR3 protein: CASSLQLAGGPFTDTQYF; CDR3 DNA: TGTGCCAGCAGCTTGCAGCTAGCGGGAGGGCCGTTCACAGATACGCAGTATTTT
D gene: NA; J gene: TRBJ1-3; clone size: many; V gene: TRBV6-2/TRBV6-3; CDR3 protein: CASSYSGNTIYF; CDR3 DNA: TGTGCCAGCAGTTACTCTGGAAACACCATATATTTT
D gene: TRBD1; J gene: TRBJ1-2; clone size: few; V gene: TRBV6-5; CDR3 protein: CASSQTGDYGYTF; CDR3 DNA: TGTGCCAGCAGTCAAACAGGGGACTATGGCTACACCTTC
D gene: TRBD2; J gene: TRBJ2-7; clone size: many; V gene: TRBV10-3; CDR3 protein: CAISPSEREASYEQYF; CDR3 DNA: TGTGCCATCAGTCCCTCTGAGCGGGAGGCCTCCTACGAGCAGTACTTC
D gene: NA; J gene: TRBJ1-5; clone size: few; V gene: TRBV7-9; CDR3 protein: CASSHGWDSNQPQHF; CDR3 DNA: TGTGCCAGCAGCCACGGCTGGGACAGCAATCAGCCCCAGCATTTT